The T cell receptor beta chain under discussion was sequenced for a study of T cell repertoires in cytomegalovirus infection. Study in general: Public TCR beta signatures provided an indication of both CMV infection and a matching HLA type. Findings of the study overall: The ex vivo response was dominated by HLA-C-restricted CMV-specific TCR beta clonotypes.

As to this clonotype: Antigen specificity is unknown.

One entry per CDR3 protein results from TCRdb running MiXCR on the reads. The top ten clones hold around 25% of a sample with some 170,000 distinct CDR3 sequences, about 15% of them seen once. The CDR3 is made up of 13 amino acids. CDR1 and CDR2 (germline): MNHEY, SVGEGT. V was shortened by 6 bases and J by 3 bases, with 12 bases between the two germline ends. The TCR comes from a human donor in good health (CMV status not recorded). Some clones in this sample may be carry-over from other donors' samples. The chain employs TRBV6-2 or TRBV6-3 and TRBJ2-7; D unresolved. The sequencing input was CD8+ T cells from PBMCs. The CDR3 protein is CASSLQTNYEQYF. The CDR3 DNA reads TGTGCCAGCAGCCTACAGACAAACTACGAGCAGTACTTC.